This T cell receptor (beta chain) was sequenced for a study of blood T cells in healthy people across ages. Study in general: Through template switching, about one barcoded beta molecule was captured per two T cells, as measured in model experiments.

Each sample provided at least 5 micrograms of extracted total RNA. A J-beta primer mix and a sample-barcoded 5' primer were used in a second PCR of roughly 6 to 11 cycles. The template-switch adaptor was a 5' adaptor with 12 random nucleotides. It tagged each cDNA molecule. TCRdb itself ran the 5' RACE reads through MiXCR, one entry per CDR3 protein. This repertoire shows roughly 800,000 distinct CDR3 sequences, 58% found once; its top ten account for around 20%. CDR3 length: 14 residues. The junction had 7 bases not matched to a gene; V was cut back by 5 bases and J by 5 bases. In regard to this clonotype: Its antigen is unidentified.

Whole-study results and caveats: A conclusive naive versus antigen-experienced comparison was prevented by the unsorted PBMCs.

The origin of this receptor is a man aged 25 to 40 in good health. Material for sequencing was blood. The J gene is TRBJ2-7, the V gene TRBV12-3 or TRBV12-4; the match to TRBD1 covers 9 bases. The CDR3 DNA follows: TGTGCCAGCAGTGCCCCCGGGACAGGGAACGAGCAGTACTTC. This encodes CASSAPGTGNEQYF.